This is a list of T cell receptor beta chains from one sample in a study of blood T cells in healthy people across ages. TCRdb reprocessed the 5' RACE reads with MiXCR, giving one entry per CDR3 protein. This sample carries around 620,000 distinct CDR3 sequences, 25% to 30% of them seen once, and the ten largest clones take less than 20%. Sequencing used blood. Receptors were obtained from a woman between 65 and 79 years old in good health. The CDR3 runs from the conserved cysteine through the conserved F or W. D genes are given only for firm matches. Clone size is stated in some rows and not others, as once, few, many or a class when expanded.

cdr3_aa cdr3_nt j_call clone_size d_call v_call
CASMSNNEQFF TGTGCCAGCATGTCTAACAATGAGCAGTTCTTC TRBJ2-1 - - TRBV12-3/TRBV12-4
CATSDPGRSYEQYF TGTGCCACCAGTGATCCGGGACGGTCCTACGAGCAGTACTTC TRBJ2-7 - - TRBV24-1
CASSRLDETQYF TGTGCCAGCAGCCGATTAGACGAGACCCAGTACTTC TRBJ2-5 - - TRBV5-6
CASSRQGSHNEQFF TGTGCCAGCAGTCGACAGGGGTCCCACAATGAGCAGTTCTTC TRBJ2-1 - TRBD1 TRBV7-2
CASSTRNTIYF TGTGCCAGCAGTACGAGAAACACCATATATTTT TRBJ1-3 few - TRBV6-6
CASSLDSWESYTF TGCGCCAGCAGCTTGGACAGTTGGGAGAGCTACACCTTC TRBJ1-2 few - TRBV5-1
CASSQNRFANTGELFF TGCGCCAGCAGCCAAAACAGGTTCGCGAACACCGGGGAGCTGTTTTTT TRBJ2-2 - - TRBV4-1
CSAEPSGLGYTF TGCAGTGCCGAACCTAGTGGGCTTGGCTACACCTTC TRBJ1-2 few - TRBV20-1
CASSYSGPGENNSPLHF TGTGCCAGCAGTTACTCGGGGCCCGGAGAAAATAATTCACCCCTCCACTTT TRBJ1-6 few - TRBV6-5
CASNGASRDYF TGTGCCAGCAATGGAGCTAGCAGGGACTACTTC TRBJ1-2 - - TRBV12-3/TRBV12-4
CSARDASGGYEQYF TGCAGTGCTAGAGACGCTAGCGGGGGGTACGAGCAGTACTTC TRBJ2-7 - TRBD2 TRBV20-1
CASSSFTGTGGGFTEAFF TGCGCCAGCAGCTCATTTACCGGGACAGGGGGCGGATTCACTGAAGCTTTCTTT TRBJ1-1 - TRBD1 TRBV5-1
CASSLQGPSTDTQYF TGCGCCAGCAGCTTGCAAGGACCTTCCACAGATACGCAGTATTTT TRBJ2-3 - - TRBV5-1
CASSHPEWVWNQETQYF TGTGCCAGCAGTCATCCCGAATGGGTCTGGAATCAAGAGACCCAGTACTTC TRBJ2-5 - - TRBV6-4